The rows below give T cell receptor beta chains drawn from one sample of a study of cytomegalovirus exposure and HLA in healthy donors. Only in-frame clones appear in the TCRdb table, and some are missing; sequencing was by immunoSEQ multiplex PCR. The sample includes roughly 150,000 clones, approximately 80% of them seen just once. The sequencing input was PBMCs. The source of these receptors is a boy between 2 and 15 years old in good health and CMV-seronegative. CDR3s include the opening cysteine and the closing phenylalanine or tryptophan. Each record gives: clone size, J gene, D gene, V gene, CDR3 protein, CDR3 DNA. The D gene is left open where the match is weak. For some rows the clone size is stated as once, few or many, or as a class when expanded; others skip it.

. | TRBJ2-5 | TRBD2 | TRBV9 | CASSVDMRGVETQYF | TGTGCCAGCAGCGTAGATATGCGGGGGGTAGAGACCCAGTACTTC
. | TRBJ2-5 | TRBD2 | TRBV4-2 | CASSQVLSGRAESETQYF | TGTGCCAGCAGCCAAGTTCTGAGCGGGAGGGCTGAATCCGAGACCCAGTACTTC
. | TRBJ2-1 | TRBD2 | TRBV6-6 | CASAKAGGRYNEQFF | TGTGCCAGCGCTAAAGCGGGGGGAAGATACAATGAGCAGTTCTTC
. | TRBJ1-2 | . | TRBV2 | CASSPRTEGGYTF | TGTGCCAGCAGCCCCAGGACAGAAGGTGGCTACACCTTC
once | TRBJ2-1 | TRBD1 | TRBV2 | CASSDYGTGTNEQFF | TGTGCCAGCAGTGATTATGGGACAGGGACAAATGAGCAGTTCTTC
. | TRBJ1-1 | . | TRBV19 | CASSAGAGKWTRNTEAFF | TGTGCCAGTTCTGCGGGGGCAGGGAAGTGGACCAGGAACACTGAAGCTTTCTTT
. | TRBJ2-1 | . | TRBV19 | CASSPSVYNEQFF | TGTGCCAGTAGTCCTAGCGTTTACAATGAGCAGTTCTTC
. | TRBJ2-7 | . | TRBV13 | CASSLGPDGYEQYF | TGTGCCAGCAGCTTGGGGCCTGATGGTTACGAGCAGTACTTC
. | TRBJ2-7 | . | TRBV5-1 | CASSLDPERDYEQYF | TGCGCCAGCAGCTTGGACCCAGAGAGGGACTACGAGCAGTACTTC
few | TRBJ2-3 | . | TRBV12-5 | CASGLVRADTQYF | TGTGCTAGTGGTTTGGTACGGGCAGATACGCAGTATTTT
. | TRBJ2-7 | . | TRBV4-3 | CASSQDVGQPSDEQYF | TGCGCCAGCAGCCAAGATGTTGGACAGCCTTCGGACGAGCAGTACTTC
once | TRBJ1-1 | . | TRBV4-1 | CASSRIQVPTEAFF | TGCGCCAGCAGCCGAATCCAGGTGCCCACTGAAGCTTTCTTT
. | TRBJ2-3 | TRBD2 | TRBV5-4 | CASSPGLAGSTDTQYF | TGTGCCAGCAGCCCGGGACTAGCGGGGTCTACAGATACGCAGTATTTT
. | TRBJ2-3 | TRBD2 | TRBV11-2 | CASSTPGLAADTQYF | TGTGCCAGCAGCACACCGGGACTAGCGGCAGATACGCAGTATTTT
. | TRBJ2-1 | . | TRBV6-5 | CASSRKGGNEQFF | TGTGCCAGCAGTCGAAAGGGGGGGAATGAGCAGTTCTTC
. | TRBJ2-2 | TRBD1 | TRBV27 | CASSSGGASGELFF | TGTGCCAGCAGTTCAGGGGGCGCAAGCGGGGAGCTGTTTTTT
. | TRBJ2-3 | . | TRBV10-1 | CASSESGGHGDTQYF | TGCGCCAGCAGTGAGTCGGGGGGGCATGGAGATACGCAGTATTTT
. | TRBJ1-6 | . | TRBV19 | CASSTTGNSPLHF | TGTGCCAGTAGTACAACAGGGAATTCACCCCTCCACTTT
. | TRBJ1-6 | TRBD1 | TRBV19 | CASKIRTGDNSPLHF | TGTGCCAGCAAAATTAGGACAGGGGATAATTCACCCCTCCACTTT
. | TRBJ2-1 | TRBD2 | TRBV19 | CASSMRSGRVGNEQFF | TGTGCCAGTAGTATGAGATCCGGGAGGGTTGGGAATGAGCAGTTCTTC
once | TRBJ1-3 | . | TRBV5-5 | CASSLEAPSGNTIYF | TGTGCCAGCAGCTTGGAAGCTCCCTCTGGAAACACCATATATTTT
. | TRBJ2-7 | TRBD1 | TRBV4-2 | CASSHLGQGSYEQYF | TGTGCCAGCAGCCATCTTGGACAGGGCTCCTACGAGCAGTACTTC
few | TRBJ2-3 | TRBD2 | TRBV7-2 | CASSSSGVADTQYF | TGTGCCAGCAGCTCCAGCGGGGTTGCGGATACGCAGTATTTT
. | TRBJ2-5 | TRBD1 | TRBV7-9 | CASSPATGWGIQETQYF | TGTGCCAGCAGCCCCGCGACAGGGTGGGGGATTCAAGAGACCCAGTACTTC
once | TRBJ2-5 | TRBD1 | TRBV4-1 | CASSLYTDREGETQYF | TGCGCCAGCAGCCTGTACACGGACAGGGAAGGAGAGACCCAGTACTTC
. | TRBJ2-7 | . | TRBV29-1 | CSVRGGSSYEQYF | TGCAGCGTTCGAGGCGGTAGCTCCTACGAGCAGTACTTC
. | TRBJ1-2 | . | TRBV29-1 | CSVEAQGSGRYGYTF | TGCAGCGTTGAAGCGCAGGGGTCAGGCCGGTATGGCTACACCTTC
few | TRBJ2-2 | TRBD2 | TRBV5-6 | CASSQTSGRASGELFF | TGTGCCAGCAGCCAAACTAGCGGGAGGGCCTCCGGGGAGCTGTTTTTT
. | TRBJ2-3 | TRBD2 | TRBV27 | CASSSLTSGVTDTQYF | TGTGCCAGCAGTTCACTGACTAGCGGGGTCACAGATACGCAGTATTTT
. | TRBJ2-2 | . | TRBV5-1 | CASSLGTLDTGELFF | TGCGCCAGCAGCTTGGGGACTTTAGACACCGGGGAGCTGTTTTTT
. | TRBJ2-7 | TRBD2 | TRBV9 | CASSVGWTSGDEQYF | TGTGCCAGCAGCGTAGGGTGGACTAGTGGGGACGAGCAGTACTTC
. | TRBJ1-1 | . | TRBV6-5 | CASSYSLDSTEAFF | TGTGCCAGCAGTTACTCGCTCGACAGCACTGAAGCTTTCTTT
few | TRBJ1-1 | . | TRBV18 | CASSPKLQGTEAFF | TGTGCCAGCTCACCAAAGCTTCAGGGCACTGAAGCTTTCTTT
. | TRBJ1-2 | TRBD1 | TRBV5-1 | CASSFASGTEVYGYTF | TGCGCCAGCAGCTTTGCCTCCGGGACAGAAGTCTATGGCTACACCTTC
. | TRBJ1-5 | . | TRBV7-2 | CASSPRGGPQHF | TGTGCCAGCAGCCCACGCGGGGGGCCCCAGCATTTT
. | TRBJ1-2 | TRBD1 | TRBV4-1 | CASSPRKDRGHYTF | TGCGCCAGCAGCCCCAGAAAGGACAGGGGGCATTACACCTTC
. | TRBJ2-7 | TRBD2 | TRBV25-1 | CASSGGTSGTNYEQYF | TGTGCCAGCAGTGGAGGGACTAGCGGGACGAACTACGAGCAGTACTTC
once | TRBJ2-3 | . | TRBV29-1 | CSVLLPDTQYF | TGCAGCGTTCTACTTCCAGATACGCAGTATTTT
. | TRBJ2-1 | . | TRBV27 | CASSFRGGGNEQFF | TGTGCCAGCAGTTTTCGGGGAGGAGGGAATGAGCAGTTCTTC
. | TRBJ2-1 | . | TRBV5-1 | CASSTGNEQFF | TGCGCCAGCAGCACTGGCAATGAGCAGTTCTTC
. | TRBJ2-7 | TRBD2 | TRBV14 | CASSQDAGVRYEQYF | TGTGCCAGCAGCCAAGATGCGGGAGTTCGCTACGAGCAGTACTTC
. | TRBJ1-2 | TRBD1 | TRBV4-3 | CASRGQGQVGYTF | TGCGCCAGCAGAGGACAGGGTCAAGTGGGCTACACCTTC
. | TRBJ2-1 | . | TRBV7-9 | CASSSIPLDHNEQFF | TGTGCCAGCAGCTCGATACCCCTAGACCACAATGAGCAGTTCTTC
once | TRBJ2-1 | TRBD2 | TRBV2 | CATFGLAGDEVDDEQFF | TGTGCCACCTTCGGACTAGCGGGAGACGAGGTGGACGATGAGCAGTTCTTC
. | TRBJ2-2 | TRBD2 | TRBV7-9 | CASSLVAGGATGELFF | TGTGCCAGCAGCTTAGTCGCGGGAGGCGCAACCGGGGAGCTGTTTTTT
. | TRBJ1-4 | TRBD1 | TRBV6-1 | CASSDPEGQGGEKLFF | TGTGCCAGCAGTGATCCGGAGGGACAGGGGGGTGAAAAACTGTTTTTT
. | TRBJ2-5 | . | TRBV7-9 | CASSLASGTQIGETQYF | TGTGCCAGCAGCTTGGCTTCCGGGACACAAATTGGGGAGACCCAGTACTTC
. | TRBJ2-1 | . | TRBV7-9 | CASSRGERVQGEQFF | TGTGCCAGCAGCAGGGGTGAAAGGGTACAAGGAGAGCAGTTCTTC
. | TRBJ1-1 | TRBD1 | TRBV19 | CASSDRGRNTEAFF | TGTGCCAGTAGCGACAGGGGGAGGAACACTGAAGCTTTCTTT